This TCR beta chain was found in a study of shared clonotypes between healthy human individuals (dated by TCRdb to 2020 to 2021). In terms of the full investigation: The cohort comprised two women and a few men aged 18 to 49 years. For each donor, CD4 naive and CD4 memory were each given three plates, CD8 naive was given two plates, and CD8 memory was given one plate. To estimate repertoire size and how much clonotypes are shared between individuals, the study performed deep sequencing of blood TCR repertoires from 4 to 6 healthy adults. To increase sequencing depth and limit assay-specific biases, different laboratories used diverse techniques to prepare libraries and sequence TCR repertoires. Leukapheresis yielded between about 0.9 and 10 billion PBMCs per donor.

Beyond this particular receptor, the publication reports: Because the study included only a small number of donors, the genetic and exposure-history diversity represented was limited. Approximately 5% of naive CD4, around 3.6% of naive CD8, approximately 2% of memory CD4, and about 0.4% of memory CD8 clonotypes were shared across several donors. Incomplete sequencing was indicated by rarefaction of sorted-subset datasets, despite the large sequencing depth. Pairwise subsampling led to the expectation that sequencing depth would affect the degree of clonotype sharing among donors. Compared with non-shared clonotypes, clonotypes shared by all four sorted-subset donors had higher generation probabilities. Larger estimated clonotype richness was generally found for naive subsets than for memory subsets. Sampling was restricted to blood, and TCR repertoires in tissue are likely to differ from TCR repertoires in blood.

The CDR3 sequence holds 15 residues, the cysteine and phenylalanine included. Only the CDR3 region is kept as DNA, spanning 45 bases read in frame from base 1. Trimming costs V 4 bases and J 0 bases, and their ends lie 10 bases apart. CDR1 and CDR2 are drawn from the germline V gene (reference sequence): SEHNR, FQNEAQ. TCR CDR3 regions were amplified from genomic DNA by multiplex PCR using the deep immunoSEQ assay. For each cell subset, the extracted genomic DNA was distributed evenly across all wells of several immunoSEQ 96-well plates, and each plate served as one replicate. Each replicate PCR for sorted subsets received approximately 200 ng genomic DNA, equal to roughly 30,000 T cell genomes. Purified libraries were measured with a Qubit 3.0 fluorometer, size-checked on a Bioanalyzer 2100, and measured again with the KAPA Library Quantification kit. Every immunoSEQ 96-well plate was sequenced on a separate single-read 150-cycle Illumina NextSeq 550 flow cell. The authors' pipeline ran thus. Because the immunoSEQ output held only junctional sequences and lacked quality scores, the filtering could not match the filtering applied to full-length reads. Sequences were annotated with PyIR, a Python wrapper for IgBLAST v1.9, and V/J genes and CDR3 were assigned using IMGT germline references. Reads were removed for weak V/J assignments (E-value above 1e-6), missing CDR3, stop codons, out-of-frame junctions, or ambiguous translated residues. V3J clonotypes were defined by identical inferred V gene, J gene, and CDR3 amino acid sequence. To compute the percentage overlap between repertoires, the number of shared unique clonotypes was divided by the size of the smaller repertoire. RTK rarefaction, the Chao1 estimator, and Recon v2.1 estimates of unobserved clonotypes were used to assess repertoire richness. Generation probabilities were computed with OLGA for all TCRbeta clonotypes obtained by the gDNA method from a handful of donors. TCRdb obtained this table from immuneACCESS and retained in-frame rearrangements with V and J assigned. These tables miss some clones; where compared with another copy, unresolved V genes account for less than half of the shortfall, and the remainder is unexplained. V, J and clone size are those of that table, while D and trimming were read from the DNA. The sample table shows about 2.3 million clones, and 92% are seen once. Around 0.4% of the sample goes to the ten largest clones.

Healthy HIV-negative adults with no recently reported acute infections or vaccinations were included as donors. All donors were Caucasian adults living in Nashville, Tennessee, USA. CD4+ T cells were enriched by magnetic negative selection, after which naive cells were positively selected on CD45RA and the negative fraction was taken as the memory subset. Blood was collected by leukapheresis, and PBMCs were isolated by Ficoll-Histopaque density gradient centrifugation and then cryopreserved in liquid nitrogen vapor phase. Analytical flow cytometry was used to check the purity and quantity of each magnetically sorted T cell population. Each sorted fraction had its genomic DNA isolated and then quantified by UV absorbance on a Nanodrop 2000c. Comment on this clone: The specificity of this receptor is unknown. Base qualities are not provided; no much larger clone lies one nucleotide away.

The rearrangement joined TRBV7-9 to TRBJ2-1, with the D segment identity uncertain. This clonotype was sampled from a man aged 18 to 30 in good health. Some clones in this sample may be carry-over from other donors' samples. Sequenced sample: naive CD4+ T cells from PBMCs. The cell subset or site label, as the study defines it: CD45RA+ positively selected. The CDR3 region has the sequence CASSSVPSSYNEQFF. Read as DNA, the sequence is TGTGCCAGCAGCTCAGTTCCAAGCTCCTACAATGAGCAGTTCTTC.